This is a list of T cell receptor beta chains from one sample in a study of early T cells in non-severe SARS-CoV-2 infection. TCRdb re-analysed the 5' RACE reads in MiXCR, keeping a single row per CDR3 protein. The profile shows around 76,000 distinct CDR3 sequences, 10% to 12% of them singletons. The sample consisted of whole blood. These receptors originate from an adult who was a healthcare worker with PCR-confirmed SARS-CoV-2 infection or an uninfected control (not recorded which). The CDR3 runs from the conserved cysteine through the conserved F or W. A D gene is named only where the DNA matches it firmly. Some rows have no size entry. The others give once, few or many, or a class for an expanded clone.

size: many; J: TRBJ1-3; D: TRBD1; V: TRBV6-5; DNA: TGTGCCAGCAGTTACGGGACAGGGAGGAACACCATATATTTT; CDR3: CASSYGTGRNTIYF
size: many; J: TRBJ2-1; D: TRBD1; V: TRBV7-7; DNA: TGTGCTAGCAGCCCGGCCGGGACAGTCGGGGATGAGCAGTTCTTC; CDR3: CASSPAGTVGDEQFF
size: many; J: TRBJ2-5; D: TRBD2; V: TRBV11-2; DNA: TGTGCCAGCAGCTTAGATCTAGCGGGGGAGTACCAAGAGACCCAGTACTTC; CDR3: CASSLDLAGEYQETQYF
size: few; J: TRBJ1-4; D: NA; V: TRBV29-1; DNA: TGCAGCGTCGGGACGAATGAAAAACTGTTTTTT; CDR3: CSVGTNEKLFF
size: NA; J: TRBJ2-3; D: TRBD2; V: TRBV7-2; DNA: TGTGCCAGTTCCCGCGGACTAGAAGATACGCAGTATTTT; CDR3: CASSRGLEDTQYF
size: few; J: TRBJ2-7; D: TRBD2; V: TRBV6-6; DNA: TGTGCCAGCAGTTACTCGACTGGACTAGCGGGGGGAACCTACGAGCAGTACTTC; CDR3: CASSYSTGLAGGTYEQYF
size: many; J: TRBJ1-2; D: NA; V: TRBV2; DNA: TGTGCCAGCAGTGAGGGCTCTGACTATGGCTACACCTTC; CDR3: CASSEGSDYGYTF
size: NA; J: TRBJ1-1; D: NA; V: TRBV29-1; DNA: TGCAGCGACAGGGTGTCAGACACTGAAGCTTTCTTT; CDR3: CSDRVSDTEAFF
size: NA; J: TRBJ1-2; D: TRBD1; V: TRBV20-1; DNA: TGCAGTGCTAGTAATGGACAGGTTAGCTATGGCTACACCTTC; CDR3: CSASNGQVSYGYTF
size: few; J: TRBJ2-7; D: TRBD2; V: TRBV9; DNA: TGTGCCAGCAGCGTAGGAGGTAGCGGGGGCTCCTACGAGCAGTACTTC; CDR3: CASSVGGSGGSYEQYF
size: many; J: TRBJ1-3; D: NA; V: TRBV2; DNA: TGTGCCAGCAGTGGACAGAGGGCAAACACCATATATTTT; CDR3: CASSGQRANTIYF
size: NA; J: TRBJ1-1; D: NA; V: TRBV19; DNA: TGTGCCAGTAGTAGTCGACGGTGGGGGAACACTGAAGCTTTCTTT; CDR3: CASSSRRWGNTEAFF
size: NA; J: TRBJ2-2; D: NA; V: TRBV29-1; DNA: TGCAGCGTTGAGGCGCAGGTTGCCGGGGAGCTGTTTTTT; CDR3: CSVEAQVAGELFF
size: NA; J: TRBJ2-3; D: NA; V: TRBV6-6; DNA: TGTGCCAGCAGTTACTCGATGGCACCTACAGATACGCAGTATTTT; CDR3: CASSYSMAPTDTQYF
size: few; J: TRBJ2-3; D: TRBD2; V: TRBV7-2; DNA: TGTGCCAGCAGCCCCCCCGGGACTAGCGGTCCAGATACGCAGTATTTT; CDR3: CASSPPGTSGPDTQYF
size: many; J: TRBJ1-6; D: TRBD1; V: TRBV4-3; DNA: TGCGCCAGCAGCTACACAGGGGCAGATAATTCACCCCTCCACTTT; CDR3: CASSYTGADNSPLHF
size: many; J: TRBJ2-5; D: TRBD2; V: TRBV4-1; DNA: TGCGCCAGCAGCCAAGTCGGGACTAGTGGTCTGGAGACCCAGTACTTC; CDR3: CASSQVGTSGLETQYF
size: few; J: TRBJ1-5; D: TRBD1; V: TRBV20-1; DNA: TGCAGTGCTAGGCAGGGGGAGATCCACAATCAGCCCCAGCATTTT; CDR3: CSARQGEIHNQPQHF
size: NA; J: TRBJ2-3; D: TRBD1; V: TRBV6-5; DNA: TGTGCCACCCGAGGACAGGCCACTAGCACAGATACGCAGTATTTT; CDR3: CATRGQATSTDTQYF
size: NA; J: TRBJ1-1; D: TRBD1; V: TRBV12-3/TRBV12-4; DNA: TGTGCCAGCAGATGGGATGGACAGGGCAGTACTGAAGCTTTCTTT; CDR3: CASRWDGQGSTEAFF
size: few; J: TRBJ1-2; D: NA; V: TRBV4-3; DNA: TGCGCCAGCAACCACCGAGGGTACTCCAATTCGGAGTACACCTTC; CDR3: CASNHRGYSNSEYTF
size: few; J: TRBJ2-5; D: NA; V: TRBV10-3; DNA: TGTGCCATCAGTGAGTCGACGAGGGGAAGAGGTGAGACCCAGTACTTC; CDR3: CAISESTRGRGETQYF
size: few; J: TRBJ1-1; D: NA; V: TRBV7-2; DNA: TGTGCCAGCAGCTTAACGAGGGGCTACACTGAAGCTTTCTTT; CDR3: CASSLTRGYTEAFF
size: many; J: TRBJ2-1; D: NA; V: TRBV7-2; DNA: TGTGCCAGCAGCCAGACATGGGGTGAGCAGTTCTTC; CDR3: CASSQTWGEQFF
size: few; J: TRBJ2-7; D: NA; V: TRBV27; DNA: TGTGCCAGCAGTTTATGGGCAGGCCCCTCCTACGAGCAGTACTTC; CDR3: CASSLWAGPSYEQYF
size: many; J: TRBJ2-7; D: TRBD2; V: TRBV14; DNA: TGTGCCAGCAGCCAAGGACTAGCGGGGGGCCATTTCTCCTACGAGCAGTACTTC; CDR3: CASSQGLAGGHFSYEQYF
size: few; J: TRBJ2-5; D: NA; V: TRBV6-1; DNA: TGTGCCAGCAACCGCGGGGGCCCTGGGGAGACCCAGTACTTC; CDR3: CASNRGGPGETQYF
size: few; J: TRBJ2-3; D: TRBD1; V: TRBV7-6; DNA: TGTGCCAGCAGCCATCTACAGGGGCGAGATACGCAGTATTTT; CDR3: CASSHLQGRDTQYF
size: many; J: TRBJ2-1; D: NA; V: TRBV7-2; DNA: TGTGCCAGCAGCTTAGGTTTCGGGCTCTCCTACAATGAGCAGTTCTTC; CDR3: CASSLGFGLSYNEQFF
size: NA; J: TRBJ2-5; D: NA; V: TRBV7-9; DNA: TGTGCCAGCAGCCCCTGGACTTCGGGGGAGACCCAGTACTTC; CDR3: CASSPWTSGETQYF
size: once; J: TRBJ1-2; D: NA; V: TRBV6-5; DNA: TGTGCCAGCAGTGCCGGGCCCATCTATGGCTACACCTTC; CDR3: CASSAGPIYGYTF
size: many; J: TRBJ1-4; D: TRBD1; V: TRBV19; DNA: TGTGCCAGTAGCTCCCTGCGCGCAGGGGGCCCTACTAATGAAAAACTGTTTTTT; CDR3: CASSSLRAGGPTNEKLFF
size: few; J: TRBJ2-2; D: NA; V: TRBV12-3/TRBV12-4; DNA: TGTGCCAGCAGTTCGTTCGGCGGAAGGGGCACCGGGGAGCTGTTTTTT; CDR3: CASSSFGGRGTGELFF
size: few; J: TRBJ2-1; D: TRBD1; V: TRBV19; DNA: TGTGCCAGTAGTACGTGGGGACAGGGGGACAATGAGCAGTTCTTC; CDR3: CASSTWGQGDNEQFF
size: few; J: TRBJ1-5; D: NA; V: TRBV6-2/TRBV6-3; DNA: TGTGCCAGCAGTTACGTCAACAATCAGCCCCAGCATTTT; CDR3: CASSYVNNQPQHF
size: many; J: TRBJ1-5; D: NA; V: TRBV4-2; DNA: TGTGCCAGCAGCCAAGATTTAAGCAGGGATCAGCCCCAGCATTTT; CDR3: CASSQDLSRDQPQHF
size: NA; J: TRBJ1-1; D: NA; V: TRBV10-1; DNA: TGCGCCAGCAGTGAGACCGGGACGGAGAACACTGAAGCTTTCTTT; CDR3: CASSETGTENTEAFF
size: NA; J: TRBJ2-7; D: NA; V: TRBV20-1; DNA: TGCAGTGCTAGAGGACTAGCCTACGAGCAGTACTTC; CDR3: CSARGLAYEQYF
size: many; J: TRBJ2-7; D: NA; V: TRBV7-9; DNA: TGTGCCAGCAGCTTAGAGAGCTACGAGCAGTACTTC; CDR3: CASSLESYEQYF
size: NA; J: TRBJ2-5; D: NA; V: TRBV3-1; DNA: TGTGCCAGCAGCCCAGACTGGGGGTCGGAGACCCAGTACTTC; CDR3: CASSPDWGSETQYF
size: NA; J: TRBJ1-6; D: NA; V: TRBV12-3/TRBV12-4; DNA: TGTGTCAGCAGTTTAATCCGGGGTAGCTCCTATAATTCACCCCTCCACTTT; CDR3: CVSSLIRGSSYNSPLHF
size: many; J: TRBJ1-2; D: NA; V: TRBV30; DNA: TGTGCCTGGAGTCCTTCAGATGTACGCGGCTACACCTTC; CDR3: CAWSPSDVRGYTF
size: NA; J: TRBJ2-6; D: NA; V: TRBV6-2/TRBV6-3; DNA: TGTGCCAGCAGTAGGACAGCCTCTGGGGCCAACGTCCTGACTTTC; CDR3: CASSRTASGANVLTF
size: few; J: TRBJ1-6; D: NA; V: TRBV5-1; DNA: TGCGCCAGCAGCTTAACTCCGACTAATTCACCCCTCCACTTT; CDR3: CASSLTPTNSPLHF
size: NA; J: TRBJ1-1; D: TRBD1; V: TRBV5-1; DNA: TGCGCCAGCAGCTCCGGGACAGGGGATTGGGAAGCTTTCTTT; CDR3: CASSSGTGDWEAFF
size: NA; J: TRBJ2-1; D: NA; V: TRBV20-1; DNA: TGCAGTGCTAGTATGGCAGGCTATGAGCAGTTCTTC; CDR3: CSASMAGYEQFF
size: NA; J: TRBJ2-7; D: NA; V: TRBV11-2; DNA: TGTGCCAGCAGCTTAACTCAGGGCGGCTACGAGCAGTACTTC; CDR3: CASSLTQGGYEQYF
size: NA; J: TRBJ1-2; D: NA; V: TRBV7-2; DNA: TGTGCCAGCAGCTTAGAGAGAGGGTATGGCTACACCTTC; CDR3: CASSLERGYGYTF
size: few; J: TRBJ2-7; D: TRBD2; V: TRBV29-1; DNA: TGCAGCGTTGAATTGGCTAGCGGACTTACCTACGAGCAGTACTTC; CDR3: CSVELASGLTYEQYF
size: few; J: TRBJ1-5; D: NA; V: TRBV12-3/TRBV12-4; DNA: TGTGCCAGCAGGGCTTATTCGGGGGGCAATCAGCCCCAGCATTTT; CDR3: CASRAYSGGNQPQHF
size: few; J: TRBJ2-1; D: NA; V: TRBV2; DNA: TGTGCCAGCAGCGCTCAGGGGTTGGAGACCAATGAGCAGTTCTTC; CDR3: CASSAQGLETNEQFF
size: many; J: TRBJ2-5; D: TRBD2; V: TRBV6-2/TRBV6-3; DNA: TGTGCCAGCATTGTAAGCGGGGGAGCTGAGACCCAGTACTTC; CDR3: CASIVSGGAETQYF
size: few; J: TRBJ1-4; D: NA; V: TRBV12-3/TRBV12-4; DNA: TGTGCCAGCAGCCACGGGGGCTATAATGAAAAACTGTTTTTT; CDR3: CASSHGGYNEKLFF
size: few; J: TRBJ2-3; D: NA; V: TRBV5-1; DNA: TGCGCCAGCAGCTCCGGGGGCCCTCCGCCGGATACGCAGTATTTT; CDR3: CASSSGGPPPDTQYF
size: NA; J: TRBJ1-2; D: NA; V: TRBV3-2; DNA: TGTGCCAGCAGCCAAGAGGGGGACAGGGGTTACACCTTC; CDR3: CASSQEGDRGYTF
size: few; J: TRBJ2-7; D: TRBD1; V: TRBV11-2; DNA: TGTGCCAGCAGCTTAATCTCAGGGGGCTCCTACGAGCAGTACTTC; CDR3: CASSLISGGSYEQYF
size: few; J: TRBJ1-1; D: TRBD1; V: TRBV9; DNA: TGTGCCAGCAGCGTATTAGGGACAGGGGCCACTGAAGCTTTCTTT; CDR3: CASSVLGTGATEAFF